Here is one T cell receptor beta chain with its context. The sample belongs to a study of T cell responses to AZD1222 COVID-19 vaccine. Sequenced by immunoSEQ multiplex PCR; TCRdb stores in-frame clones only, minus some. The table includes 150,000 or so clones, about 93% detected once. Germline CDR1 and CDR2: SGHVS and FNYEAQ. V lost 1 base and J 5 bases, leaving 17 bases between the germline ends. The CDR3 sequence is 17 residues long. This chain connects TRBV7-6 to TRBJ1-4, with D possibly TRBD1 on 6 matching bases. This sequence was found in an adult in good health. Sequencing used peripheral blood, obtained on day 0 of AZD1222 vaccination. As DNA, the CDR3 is TGTGCCAGCAGCTTAGGGGTCTCGGGGGCCGGGAATGAAAAACTGTTTTTT. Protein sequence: CASSLGVSGAGNEKLFF.